The TCR beta chain described here comes from a study of T cell clusters in autoimmune cytopenias (dated by TCRdb to between 2018 and 2020). Some background on the complete study: A mean age of approximately 51 years and a median age of around 60 years were recorded for the healthy donor controls, of whom about half of the roughly 43 were female. A median TRB sequencing depth of approximately 50,000 reads per sample was reached, and a median of about 2,000 distinct TRB clonotypes per sample was obtained. In autoimmune cytopenia patients, peripheral blood TRB and IGH repertoires were sequenced during active disease and over treatment follow-up, together with healthy, CLL and autoimmune hepatitis controls. The study was designed to test whether a disease-specific immune repertoire signature usable as a blood-based biomarker is carried by autoimmune cytopenia patients. Controls were roughly 26 age-matched healthy donors for primary cytopenia and about 14 age-matched CLL patients for secondary cytopenia. Autoimmune hepatitis repertoires were compared with those of about two dozen age- and sex-matched healthy donors. General findings and caveats noted by the study authors: GLIPH results suggested that primary autoimmune cytopenia patients were missing physiological T cell clusters, with over 45 clusters found only in healthy donors compared with more than 15 found only in patients. TRB repertoire shifts, with less even repertoires observed in secondary cytopenia and CLL, were mostly attributed to lymphoma bias rather than autoimmunity. The T cell clusters were defined only in silico, and the functional role of the clusters still needed to be validated experimentally. Compared with active autoimmune hepatitis patients, healthy donors had almost three times as many exclusive TRB clusters, a finding consistent with an autoimmunity-wide signature. In the comparison of secondary cytopenia with CLL, no cluster-lack signature showed up, apparently because the dominant lymphoma-associated repertoire masked the signature.

Frequency indicates this clonotype is medium-sized (0.01 to 0.1%); no count is kept. Which antigen it targets is not known. TRB amplification used roughly 0.25 ug of peripheral blood genomic DNA, approximately 41,000 genome equivalents, per sample. Reading the germline V gene gives CDR1 SGHAT and CDR2 FQNNGV. The CDR3 sequence holds 15 residues, the cysteine and phenylalanine included. The DNA sequence is not available. To amplify TRB rearrangements, a touch-down multiplex PCR protocol was run with the TRB-A and TRB-B primer pools combined in a single tube. Illumina adapters and sample indices were added to the amplicons through two consecutive PCR reactions performed with Phusion HS II polymerase. After gel purification with the NucleoSpin Gel and PCR Clean-up kit, the amplicons were quantified by Qubit and checked for quality on an Agilent 2100 Bioanalyzer. Libraries were sequenced on an Illumina MiSeq using 600-cycle, single-indexed, paired-end runs. Concerning the study's data processing: TRB reads were aligned and assembled with MiXCR version 2.1.12 using the default MiXCR reference library. A clone was defined by each unique CDR3 nucleotide sequence, and the analysis included only productive sequences supported by at least two reads. Alpha-parameterized diversity profiles (alpha 0 to 5), including the Shannon (alpha 1) and Simpson (alpha 2) indices, were computed with an R script to assess repertoire diversity. The tcR package was used to compute combinatorial TRB VJ usage, and cohorts were compared on this usage by principal component analysis with ade4. GLIPH clustering of TCRbeta CDR3s was carried out on cohort pairs matched by age and read depth, and cluster frequencies were compared by Wilcoxon test. Each CDR3 protein sequence appears as one entry after TCRdb reprocessed the reads, and no DNA is included. The V and J calls shown here were made by TCRdb, not taken from the authors' results. The sample's clone listing holds approximately 6,000 distinct CDR3 sequences. About 22% of the sample belongs to the ten largest clones.

This sample also appeared in a second study, on T cell repertoires in aging, cancer and after chemotherapy. The second study reports: Donors spanned six age groups from 30 or younger to 70 or older, with at least three individuals per group. Control TCR repertoires from healthy donors were recorded across several months to years, and re-sampling revealed clear clonal overlap. The complete dataset included about 8.8 million TCR reads. Compared with age-matched healthy donors, untreated patients with hematological or solid cancers had significantly lower TCR diversity and higher clonality in blood. In healthy donors, the drop in TCR diversity with age came mainly from a loss of richness, whereas in cancer patients a loss of evenness also played a part. In both cancer cohorts, median generation probability rose over the chemotherapy interval, which suggests that the repertoire was reconstituted through rebound thymic output. The authors noted that the repertoire data do not allow conclusions about immunological memory after chemotherapy. To look at immunoaging and at how T cells reconstitute after chemotherapy, the study profiled TCR beta repertoires in peripheral blood from both healthy donors and cancer patients. Alongside around 98 healthy donors serving as a reference group, the cohort included roughly 220 cancer patients, of whom about 93 had hematological cancers and 110 to 140 had solid cancers. MiXCR versions 2.12 and 3.0.5 were used to process TRB sequences. The repertoire metrics were Shannon diversity, evenness, clonality (defined as one minus evenness), and alpha-parameterized diversity profiles covering alpha 0 to 5. The IGoR algorithm was used to calculate generation probabilities of clones in the paired pre- and post-chemotherapy samples.

The chain joins TRBV11-2 to TRBJ2-3. The sequence came from a human donor in good health. Material for sequencing was peripheral blood. The CDR3 region reads CASSLNRVGTDTQYF.